This T cell receptor (beta chain) was sequenced in a study of T cell responses to AZD1222 COVID-19 vaccine. V gave up 7 bases and J gave up 5 bases; unmatched junction bases: 6. Germline V gene data show CDR1 as MNHNY and CDR2 as SVGAGI (reference sequence). The CDR3 consists of 14 residues. The protocol was immunoSEQ multiplex PCR, while the TCRdb copy is restricted to in-frame clones and leaves out a portion. The sample consists of over 120,000 clones, around nine tenths of them appearing once. Findings and limits, study-wide: The peak T cell response came first, and repertoires were sampled only after it. Unmutated regions of variants are reportedly targeted by nearly half of spike-specific TCRs. Of the AZD1222 recipients, only 5 to 7 were seropositive at baseline.

A word on this clone: What it recognizes is unknown.

This clonotype was obtained from an adult who received the AZD1222 COVID-19 vaccine. Source: peripheral blood, taken 28 days after the second AZD1222 dose. V usage is TRBV6-6 and J usage is TRBJ1-1; 11 bases agree with TRBD1. The CDR3 is CASINRDRGTEAFF. CDR3 nucleotides: TGTGCCAGCATCAACCGGGACAGGGGGACTGAAGCTTTCTTT.